This T cell receptor beta chain was sequenced in a study of blood T cell repertoires in COVID-19. The overall study: There were acute and convalescent COVID-19 samples, and they came from the United States, Italy and Spain. PBMCs, B-cell-depleted T cells, or T cells provided the cDNA or gDNA that made up the material.

The V and J ends lost 10 bases and 3 bases, in that order; junction bases with no gene match: 10. CDR1 and CDR2 (germline): SNHLY, FYNNEI. The CDR3 runs to 14 residues. Authors' analysis steps: The assay estimated nucleated cells by amplifying reference gene primers. Method: immunoSEQ multiplex PCR; TCRdb's copy keeps in-frame clones and lacks some. V, J and clone size were drawn from that table, and D and trimming were deduced from the DNA. The data show about 240,000 clones, over 75% seen once. The sample consisted of peripheral blood. This sequence was found in a man aged 25 to 40 who had recovered from COVID-19. V is TRBV2 and J is TRBJ2-3, with 7 bases matching TRBD2. CDR3 nucleotides: TGTGCCACCCCCACGGGGCGGGGGACAGATACGCAGTATTTT. This sequence encodes CATPTGRGTDTQYF. Variable domain in full (rest from reference TRBV2 and TRBJ2-3): EPEVTQTPSHQVTQMGQEVILRCVPISNHLYFYWYRQILGQKVEFLVSFYNNEISEKSEIFDDQFSVERPDGSNFTLKIRSTKLEDSAMYFCATPTGRGTDTQYFGPGTRLTVL.